This entry describes one T cell receptor beta chain. Its antigen is not known. Trimming at V came to 4 bases and at J to 5 bases, leaving 5 bases not matched to a gene. Germline CDR1 and CDR2: SGHNT and YYREEE (reference sequence). The CDR3 extends over 14 amino acids. The PCR ran on 60 Vbeta and 13 Jbeta primers. Method: immunoSEQ multiplex PCR; TCRdb's copy keeps in-frame clones and lacks some. This table has about 220,000 clones, over 80% appearing once. This entry belongs to a study of cytomegalovirus exposure and HLA in healthy donors. Study-wide results and limits: 87-base-pair reads could not separate some V segments, including TRBV6-2 and TRBV6-3. Cytomegalovirus association was assigned to 170 or so TCR beta chains.

Specimen: PBMCs. This receptor was taken from a boy aged 2 to 10 in good health and CMV-seronegative. V is TRBV5-4 and J is TRBJ2-7; 11 positions agree with TRBD1. In DNA form, the CDR3 reads TGTGCCAGCAGCGAAGGACAGGGGGCAGACGAGCAGTACTTC. It is translated as CASSEGQGADEQYF.